This T cell receptor (beta chain) was recorded in a study of T cells in Graves' hyperthyroidism and ophthalmopathy. Amplification targeted TCR beta CDR3 regions from RNA transcripts. The HTBI primer set was used in a first-round RT-PCR of the TCR CDR3. TCRdb reanalysed the multiplex PCR reads using MiXCR and keeps one entry per CDR3 protein. Of hundreds of thousands of distinct CDR3 sequences in the sample, over 13% were seen once. The CDR3 loop spans 16 amino acids. V gave up 0 bases and J gave up 2 bases; unmatched junction bases: 5. CDR1 is SGHRS and CDR2 is YFSETQ in the germline V gene. From approximately 9.3 ml of fresh peripheral blood, PBMCs were isolated. This clonotype has a count of ten or more. Its antigen is currently unknown. Study-level results: A model of 13 V-J features distinguished ophthalmopathy from stable hyperthyroidism.

The sequencing sample was made of blood. The rearrangement joins TRBV5-1 to TRBJ1-2; 9 nucleotides match TRBD1. The sequence was obtained from a man in his fifties or sixties with Graves' ophthalmopathy. The CDR3 DNA sequence: TGCGCCAGCAGCTTGGACGGACAGGGGTTCAACTATGGCTACACCTTC. Protein: CASSLDGQGFNYGYTF.